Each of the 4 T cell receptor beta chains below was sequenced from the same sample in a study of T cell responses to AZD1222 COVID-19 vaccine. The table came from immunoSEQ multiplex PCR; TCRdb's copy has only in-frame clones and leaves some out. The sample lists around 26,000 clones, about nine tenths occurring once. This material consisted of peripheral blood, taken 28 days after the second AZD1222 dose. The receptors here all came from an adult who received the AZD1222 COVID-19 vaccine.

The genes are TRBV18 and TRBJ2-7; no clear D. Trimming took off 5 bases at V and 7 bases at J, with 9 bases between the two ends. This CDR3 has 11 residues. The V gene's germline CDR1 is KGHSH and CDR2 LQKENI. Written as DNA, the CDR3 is TGTGCCAGCTCAGCGGAGCGTGAGCAGTACTTC. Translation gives CASSAEREQYF.

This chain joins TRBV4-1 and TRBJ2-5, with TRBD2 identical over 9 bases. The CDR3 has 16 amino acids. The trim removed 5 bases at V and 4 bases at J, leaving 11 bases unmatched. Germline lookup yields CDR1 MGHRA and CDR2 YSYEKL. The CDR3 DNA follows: TGCGCCAGCAGCTCCCCGGGACTAGCCCGACCAGAGACCCAGTACTTC. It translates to CASSSPGLARPETQYF.

The CDR3 DNA follows: TGCGCCAGCAGCTTGGCCGGACTAGCGGGGGGGCCTGGCCAAGAGACCCAGTACTTC. It yields the protein CASSLAGLAGGPGQETQYF. This chain uses TRBV5-1 with TRBJ2-5; TRBD2 matches 15 bases. Per the germline V gene, CDR1 is SGHRS and CDR2 is YFSETQ. This CDR3 has 19 amino acids. V trimming: 0 bases; J trimming: 1 base; junction bases outside the gene matches: 7.

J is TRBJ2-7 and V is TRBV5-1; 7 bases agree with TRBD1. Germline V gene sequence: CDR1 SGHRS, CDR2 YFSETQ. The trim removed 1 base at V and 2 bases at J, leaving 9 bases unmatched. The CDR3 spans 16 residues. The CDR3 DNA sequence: TGCGCCAGCAGCTTGACAGCCGGGACAGCGACCTACGAGCAGTACTTC. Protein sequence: CASSLTAGTATYEQYF.